This T cell receptor beta chain was observed in a study of T-cell reconstitution after alpha-beta-depleted transplantation in children. Regarding the study as a whole: After one year, T-cell counts and TCRbeta diversity mostly came from new T cells. Diversity of TCRbeta at day 60 was high in some patients, arising from surviving recipient T cells and thymic progenitors.

The TCRbeta library incorporated unique molecular identifiers. TCRdb independently ran MiXCR on the PCR reads; one entry per CDR3 protein. The top ten hold less than 9% of the sample, which has around 300,000 distinct CDR3 sequences, roughly 9.1% seen once. Looked up from germline, CDR1 is SQVTM and CDR2 is ANQGSEA. V lost 8 bases to trimming and J lost 1 base; unmatched junction nucleotides: 8. This CDR3 is built from 13 residues. This clonotype was observed a few times. Its antigen is not identified. The rearrangement joins TRBV29-1 to TRBJ2-7; 7 positions match TRBD1. The clonotype was recovered from a boy less than two years old with acute myeloid leukemia, due to receive a stem cell transplant. Sequenced material: PBMCs, taken before TCRalphabeta/CD19-depleted stem cell transplant. CDR3 loop: CSLNWGQSYEQYF. CDR3 DNA: TGCAGCCTCAACTGGGGACAGTCCTACGAGCAGTACTTC.